Listed here are 2 T cell receptor beta chains from one sample, sequenced in a study of tumor-infiltrating T cells and Merkel cell polyomavirus. TCRdb's table, derived via immunoSEQ multiplex PCR, lists solely in-frame clones and lacks some. The sample holds about a thousand clones; around 88% are singletons and the top ten take about 21%. Every patient's tumor was robustly positive for Merkel cell polyomavirus Large T antigen on immunohistochemistry. The sequencing input was Merkel cell polyomavirus peptide tetramer+ CD8+ T cells sorted from blood. These receptors came from a man aged 60-69 years with Merkel cell carcinoma.

This rearrangement joins TRBV27 to TRBJ1-2, with 7 bases matching TRBD1. The CDR3 sequence is 14 residues long. The V segment lost 5 bases and the J segment 6 bases; nucleotides outside the gene matches: 9. CDR1 MNHEY and CDR2 SMNVEV come from the germline V gene (reference sequence). CDR3 nucleotide sequence: TGTGCCAGCAGTGCAAACAGGGGTTTGGATGGCTACACCTTC. Protein sequence: CASSANRGLDGYTF.

The V gene is TRBV6-5, the J gene TRBJ2-7; the match to TRBD2 covers 9 bases. After removal of 9 bases from V and 2 bases from J, the junction contained 8 bases not matched to a gene. The germline gives CDR1 MNHEY, CDR2 SVGAGI. This CDR3 region has 14 residues. The CDR3 protein is CASQPRLAAYEQYF. CDR3 nucleotide sequence: TGTGCCAGTCAACCTAGACTAGCGGCCTACGAGCAGTACTTC.